The 24 T cell receptor beta chains in this list originate from one sample, sequenced in a study of human T cells and chemical hapten exposure. TCRdb processed the RACE reads anew with MiXCR; each CDR3 protein has one entry. This table holds 250,000 or so distinct CDR3 sequences, 8.6% found once. The time point: pre-sensitization, week 0. The sample's treatment: therapeutic diphenylcyclopropenone sensitization with weekly scalp DPC. Sequenced here: whole blood, sampled in connection with sensitization to the hapten diphenylcyclopropenone (DPC). These receptors originate from a woman in her 40s with alopecia areata. Some clones in this sample may be carry-over from other donors' samples.

This clonotype was counted many times. The chain links TRBV9 to TRBJ1-6; no definite D call. This CDR3 contains 12 residues. V was pared by 0 bases and J by 7 bases, with 2 bases between. Germline loops: CDR1 SGDLS, CDR2 YYNGEE. DNA of the CDR3: TGTGCCAGCAGCGTAGAAAATTCACCCCTCCACTTT. This encodes CASSVENSPLHF.

The chain employs TRBV5-1 and TRBJ1-2; D uncertain. The CDR3 totals 14 residues. Germline CDR1 and CDR2: SGHRS and YFSETQ. V was pared by 0 bases and J by 8 bases, with 14 bases between. The CDR3 reads CASSLAGGDVGYTF. CDR3 sequence (DNA): TGCGCCAGCAGCTTGGCTGGAGGCGACGTAGGCTACACCTTC.

The chain links TRBV28 to TRBJ2-1; D gene unclear. The V gene's germline CDR1 is MDHEN and CDR2 SYDVKM. Trimming left V 3 bases short and J 6 bases short, with 9 bases between. This CDR3 comprises 13 residues. CDR3 DNA: TGTGCCAGCAGTTTTACAGTGGGCAATGAGCAGTTCTTC. As protein: CASSFTVGNEQFF.

This clonotype was counted at least ten times. The V call is TRBV29-1, the J call TRBJ2-7; 14 bases fit TRBD2. CDR1 SQVTM and CDR2 ANQGSEA come from the germline V gene. The CDR3 totals 14 residues. The junction had 8 bases not matched to a gene; V was cut back by 6 bases and J by 7 bases. CDR3 loop: CSVPGTSGSWEQYF. The CDR3 DNA is TGCAGCGTGCCCGGGACTAGCGGGAGTTGGGAGCAGTACTTC.

This clonotype has at least ten counts. The chain couples TRBV7-2 to TRBJ2-3; D gene ambiguous. Looked up from germline, CDR1 is SGHTA and CDR2 is FQGNSA. The V end was cut by 5 bases, the J end by 0 bases, with 3 bases between. This CDR3 has 12 amino acids. CDR3 region: CASSTSTDTQYF. As DNA, the CDR3 is TGTGCCAGCAGCACTAGCACAGATACGCAGTATTTT.

This clonotype was seen repeatedly, ten times or more. Its ends do not fully match the called genes, so a read error is possible. The chain couples TRBV6-2 or TRBV6-3 to TRBJ2-3, with D hard to call. This CDR3 has 18 amino acids. Per the germline V gene, CDR1 is MNHEY and CDR2 is SVGEGT. CDR3 DNA sequence: TGTGCCAGCAGCTACTCTCTCCTGTCCTCACCTCGGGCAGATACGCAGTATTTT. It translates to CASSYSLLSSPRADTQYF.

This clonotype was detected many times. J is TRBJ2-6 and V is TRBV6-2 or TRBV6-3; no reliable D call. Germline V gives CDR1 MNHEY, CDR2 SVGEGT. V lost 7 bases and J lost 2, with 9 bases in between. There are 14 residues in the CDR3. CDR3 protein: CASKGSAGANVLTF. DNA of the CDR3: TGTGCCAGCAAAGGATCGGCTGGGGCCAACGTCCTGACTTTC.

There are a few counts of this clonotype. DNA of the CDR3: TGCGCCAGCAGCTCCAGCGGGAGTACTGGGGCCAACGTCCTGACTTTC. It translates to CASSSSGSTGANVLTF. This sequence joins TRBV5-1 and TRBJ2-6, with TRBD2 matching 8 bases. CDR1 and CDR2 from the germline V gene are SGHRS and YFSETQ. The CDR3 is made up of 16 amino acids. Losses at the gene ends were 3 bases for V and 2 bases for J; bases not matched to a gene: 4.

This clonotype was counted many times. The rearrangement uses TRBV6-5 and TRBJ1-2, with D tentatively TRBD1 (6 bases). The V gene's germline CDR1 is MNHEY and CDR2 SVGAGI. The ends were cut back, 1 base at V and 2 bases at J, with 14 bases in the middle. The CDR3 extends over 16 amino acids. The chain's CDR3 is CASSYLAGAGNYGYTF. CDR3 sequence (DNA): TGTGCCAGCAGTTACTTGGCAGGGGCGGGGAACTATGGCTACACCTTC.

This clonotype was observed many times. This chain links TRBV20-1 with TRBJ1-1; D is perhaps TRBD1 (5 bases). This CDR3 has 12 amino acids. Germline V gives CDR1 DFQATT, CDR2 SNEGSKA (reference sequence). V was pared by 0 bases and J by 8 bases, with 10 bases between. The CDR3 is CSARDNNREAFF. CDR3 DNA sequence: TGCAGTGCTAGAGATAATAACAGGGAAGCTTTCTTT.

This clonotype was seen more than once but under ten times. The chain links TRBV29-1 to TRBJ2-1; 7 nucleotides align to TRBD2. V trimming: 5 bases; J trimming: 2 bases; junction bases outside the gene matches: 9. The CDR3 consists of 15 residues. Germline values: CDR1 SQVTM, CDR2 ANQGSEA. The CDR3 spells CSVIGQGGTYNEQFF. CDR3 nucleotide sequence: TGCAGCGTTATCGGGCAGGGAGGGACCTACAATGAGCAGTTCTTC.

This clonotype was found many times. J is TRBJ2-3 and V is TRBV5-4; D is possibly TRBD2 (6 bases). V was trimmed by 4 bases and J by 0 bases, leaving 9 bases between them. Germline V gene sequence: CDR1 SGHNT, CDR2 YYREEE (reference sequence). There are 14 residues in the CDR3. Here the CDR3 DNA reads TGTGCCAGCAGCATGGGACTGAGCACAGATACGCAGTATTTT. This encodes CASSMGLSTDTQYF. Full variable domain (missing parts from reference TRBV5-4 and TRBJ2-3): ETGVTQSPTHLIKTRGQQVTLRCSSQSGHNTVSWYQQALGQGPQFIFQYYREEENGRGNFPPRFSGLQFPNYSSELNVNALELDDSALYLCASSMGLSTDTQYFGPGTRLTVL.

In this sample, this clonotype turned up a few times. The CDR3 here is CASSLDHTGLAAYEQYF. Here the CDR3 DNA reads TGCGCCAGCAGCTTGGACCACACGGGACTAGCGGCTTACGAGCAGTACTTC. The rearrangement joins TRBV5-1 to TRBJ2-7; 11 nucleotides line up with TRBD2. Germline CDR1 is SGHRS and CDR2 is YFSETQ. CDR3 length equals 17 residues. With 0 bases clipped from V and 4 bases from J, the junction kept 9 bases outside the gene matches.

The chain links TRBV28 to TRBJ2-7; D unresolved. This CDR3 comprises 13 residues. The V end lost 6 bases, the J end lost 2 bases, and 11 bases lay between the germline ends. Looked up from germline, CDR1 is MDHEN and CDR2 is SYDVKM. CDR3 residues: CASSLDWAYEQYF. For the CDR3, the DNA is TGTGCCAGCAGCCTAGATTGGGCCTACGAGCAGTACTTC.

This clonotype was detected only a few times. The chain's CDR3 is CASRTTGGQHTEAFF. CDR3 DNA: TGTGCCAGCAGAACAACAGGGGGCCAGCACACTGAAGCTTTCTTT. This chain connects TRBV6-5 to TRBJ1-1; 9 nucleotides line up with TRBD1. V was pared by 6 bases and J by 3 bases, with 8 bases of the junction left unmatched. Looked up from germline, CDR1 is MNHEY and CDR2 is SVGAGI. The length of the CDR3 is 15 residues.

A few counts support this clonotype. This chain joins TRBV9 and TRBJ2-1, with 8 nucleotides matching TRBD2. The V segment lost 1 base and the J segment 3 bases; nucleotides outside the gene matches: 6. From germline, CDR1 is SGDLS and CDR2 YYNGEE. The CDR3 extends over 16 amino acids. CDR3 bases: TGTGCCAGCAGCGTATACGGGACTAGTCTCTACAATGAGCAGTTCTTC. Encoded protein: CASSVYGTSLYNEQFF.

This clonotype occurred many times. The chain employs TRBV18 and TRBJ1-1; D is unresolved. CDR1 KGHSH and CDR2 LQKENI come from the germline V gene. This CDR3 is 13 amino acids long. Trimming pared 4 bases from V and 5 bases from J, leaving 11 bases between. CDR3 bases: TGTGCCAGCTCACTAAACATGCAAACTGAAGCTTTCTTT. This encodes CASSLNMQTEAFF. Complete variable domain (other parts from reference TRBV18 and TRBJ1-1): NAGVMQNPRHLVRRRGQEARLRCSPMKGHSHVYWYRQLPEEGLKFMVYLQKENIIDESGMPKERFSAEFPKEGPSILRIQQVVRGDSAAYFCASSLNMQTEAFFGQGTRLTVV.

A few counts support this clonotype. This chain connects TRBV6-2 or TRBV6-3 to TRBJ2-2; no clear D gene. Germline V CDR1 and CDR2: MNHEY, SVGEGT. CDR3 size: 14 residues. Trimming cost V 2 bases and J 5 bases, with 9 bases left between them. The CDR3 loop is CASSYRRRTGELFF. The CDR3 DNA reads as TGTGCCAGCAGTTACCGTAGACGGACCGGGGAGCTGTTTTTT.

The genes are TRBV20-1 and TRBJ2-7; unclear D gene. This CDR3 has 13 amino acids. The V gene lost 6 bases and the J gene lost 0 bases, with 12 bases spanning the gap. CDR1 is DFQATT and CDR2 is SNEGSKA in the germline V gene (reference sequence). The CDR3 sequence is CSAPTSSSYEQYF. The CDR3 DNA is TGCAGTGCACCAACCTCGAGCTCCTACGAGCAGTACTTC.

This clonotype has a handful of counts. CDR3 loop: CATSSGRATQYF. As DNA, the CDR3 is TGTGCCACCTCTAGCGGGAGGGCGACCCAGTACTTC. The rearrangement joins TRBV6-5 to TRBJ2-5, with 12 bases lining up with TRBD2. V lost 10 bases and J lost 7; bases outside the gene matches: 4. Looked up from germline, CDR1 is MNHEY and CDR2 is SVGAGI. CDR3 length: 12 residues.

The sample holds many counts of this clonotype. The chain is built from TRBV28 and TRBJ1-5, with D possibly TRBD1 on 6 matching bases. Trimming removed 6 bases from V and 7 bases from J, with 16 bases in between. The CDR3 is made up of 14 amino acids. The germline CDR1 and CDR2 sequences are MDHEN and SYDVKM. CDR3 sequence: CASRALGGEQPQHF. Written as DNA, the CDR3 is TGTGCCAGCAGGGCCTTAGGGGGAGAACAGCCCCAGCATTTT.

This clonotype was recorded a few times. J is TRBJ1-3 and V is TRBV10-3, with D possibly being TRBD1 (5 bases). This CDR3 is built from 14 residues. Germline-derived CDR1 and CDR2 are ENHRY and SYGVKD. V lost 6 bases and J 1 base, leaving 10 bases between the germline ends. The CDR3 DNA follows: TGTGCCATCAGGGGAGACAGTTCTGGAAACACCATATATTTT. It codes for CAIRGDSSGNTIYF.

Only a few counts were recorded for this clonotype. CDR3 residues: CAITPTGFNTEAFF. The CDR3 coding sequence is TGTGCCATCACTCCGACAGGCTTCAACACTGAAGCTTTCTTT. This chain links TRBV10-3 with TRBJ1-1, with D possibly matching TRBD1 (6 bases). This CDR3 is 14 amino acids long. V lost 7 bases to trimming and J lost 2 bases, with 14 bases between them. The V gene's germline CDR1 is ENHRY and CDR2 SYGVKD.

This clonotype was detected only a few times. The chain recombines TRBV25-1 with TRBJ1-2; 9 positions agree with TRBD1. Trimming removed 6 bases from V and 4 bases from J; junction bases left unmatched: 6. Germline V gives CDR1 MGHDK, CDR2 SYGVNS. CDR3 length: 14 residues. The DNA of the CDR3 is TGTGCCAGCAGCGGACAGGGGCGCAGCTATGGCTACACCTTC. Protein sequence: CASSGQGRSYGYTF.